The 21 T cell receptor beta chains presented below share a single source sample, sequenced in a study of blood T cell repertoires in COVID-19. Clones were read by immunoSEQ multiplex PCR, and TCRdb kept only the in-frame ones, dropping some. Of around 160,000 clones listed, more than 65% were seen once; the top ten hold approximately 11%. The sequenced sample consisted of PBMCs or T cells enriched from blood (not recorded which). These receptors came from a middle-aged man who had recovered from COVID-19.

V gene TRBV29-1 combines with J gene TRBJ2-2; 7 bases agree with TRBD1. V gave up 6 bases and J gave up 7 bases; unmatched junction bases: 11. Germline loops: CDR1 SQVTM, CDR2 ANQGSEA. The CDR3 runs 14 residues. CDR3 in amino acids: CSVPPTGTGGELFF. The CDR3 DNA reads as TGCAGCGTGCCCCCGACAGGGACGGGCGGGGAGCTGTTTTTT.

For the CDR3, the DNA is TGCGCCAGCAGCGCGCACCGGGACAGGGGTCTAGCTAACGAGCAGTACTTC. This sequence encodes CASSAHRDRGLANEQYF. The rearrangement links TRBV5-1 to TRBJ2-7, with 10 bases fitting TRBD1. Germline lookup yields CDR1 SGHRS and CDR2 YFSETQ. This CDR3 spans 17 amino acids. The V segment lost 4 bases and the J segment 5 bases; nucleotides outside the gene matches: 15.

This clone was observed a single time. In the same sample, other DNA sequences code for this CDR3. V usage is TRBV7-9 and J usage is TRBJ1-5; no firm D call. The V end lost 7 bases, the J end lost 2 bases, and 9 bases lay between the germline ends. Germline loops: CDR1 SEHNR, CDR2 FQNEAQ (reference sequence). The CDR3 contains 13 residues. The CDR3 coding sequence is TGTGCCAGCACCAGAGAAGGCAATCAGCCCCAGCATTTT. It yields the protein CASTREGNQPQHF.

The rearrangement links TRBV12-2 to TRBJ2-5; the listed D gene, TRBD2, was not tested against the DNA. TRBV12-2 represents a pseudogene. The CDR3 has 17 amino acids. CDR3 region: CASRPGLAGGYRETQYF. CDR3 in DNA: TGTGCAAGTCGCCCCGGACTAGCGGGGGGCTACCGGGAGACCCAGTACTTC.

J is TRBJ1-5 and V is TRBV24-1, with D possibly matching TRBD1 (6 bases). The CDR3 loop spans 14 amino acids. The V end was cut by 4 bases, the J end by 5 bases, with 11 bases between. Germline loops: CDR1 KGHDR, CDR2 SFDVKD. CDR3 protein: CATSDPQGHQPQHF. CDR3 DNA: TGTGCCACCAGTGACCCACAGGGTCATCAGCCCCAGCATTTT.

This chain connects TRBV2 to TRBJ2-5, with D possibly being TRBD1 (5 bases). Germline CDR1 and CDR2: SNHLY and FYNNEI. The CDR3 is 18 residues long. Trimming shortened V by 0 bases and J by 2 bases, and 19 bases separated the two germline ends. The CDR3 DNA is TGTGCCAGCAGTGAAGCGCTTCAGGGTGGTGCTAAACAAGAGACCCAGTACTTC. Protein product: CASSEALQGGAKQETQYF.

This clone was found a few times. The gene calls are TRBV15 and TRBJ1-2, with a weak D call TRBD1 (5 bases). The V gene lost 3 bases and the J gene lost 6 bases, with 14 bases spanning the gap. The CDR3 spans 14 residues. Germline CDR1 is LNHNV and CDR2 is YYDKDF (reference sequence). This CDR3 is CATSRSREGHGYTF. The CDR3 bases are TGTGCCACCAGCAGGAGTCGGGAGGGACATGGCTACACCTTC.

This clone was counted many times. This chain links TRBV6-5 with TRBJ2-2, with a weak D call TRBD1 (6 bases). The length of the CDR3 is 13 residues. Trimming left V 8 bases short and J 0 bases short, with 7 bases between. Germline V lookup: CDR1 MNHEY, CDR2 SVGAGI. Here the CDR3 reads CASGTPNTGELFF. The CDR3 DNA is TGTGCCAGCGGGACACCGAACACCGGGGAGCTGTTTTTT.

V gene TRBV28 combines with J gene TRBJ2-3; tentative D call: TRBD1 (6 bases). Trimming took off 4 bases at V and 2 bases at J, with 16 bases between the two ends. Germline CDR1 and CDR2: MDHEN and SYDVKM. CDR3 length: 16 residues. The CDR3: CASSSTNRVPTDTQYF. CDR3 nucleotides: TGTGCCAGCAGTTCGACAAACAGGGTCCCCACAGATACGCAGTATTTT.

This clone has only one observation. The CDR3 loop is CASSSSGGRGRPYEQYF. CDR3 DNA: TGTGCCAGCAGTTCCTCAGGGGGCCGGGGAAGGCCCTACGAGCAGTACTTC. The J gene is TRBJ2-7, the V gene TRBV28, with TRBD1 identical over 8 bases. V shed 4 bases and J 2 bases; nucleotides not matched to a gene: 13. This CDR3 contains 17 residues. Germline CDR1 reads MDHEN; CDR2 reads SYDVKM.

The chain is built from TRBV28 and TRBJ2-1; 9 nucleotides line up with TRBD2. This CDR3 has 16 amino acids. Trimming removed 2 bases from V and 4 bases from J; junction bases left unmatched: 6. Germline V gene data show CDR1 as MDHEN and CDR2 as SYDVKM. The CDR3 region has the DNA TGTGCCAGCAGTTTAACCTTAGCGGGAGATTACAATGAGCAGTTCTTC. It specifies CASSLTLAGDYNEQFF.

The genes are TRBV7-2 and TRBJ1-1, with a possible D match to TRBD1 (6 bases). V was pared by 5 bases and J by 6 bases, with 10 bases between. CDR1 is SGHTA, CDR2 FQGNSA, per germline. The CDR3 extends over 12 amino acids. CDR3 sequence: CASSARGPEAFF. The CDR3 coding sequence is TGTGCCAGCAGCGCCAGGGGACCTGAAGCTTTCTTT.

A remark on this clone: This specimen includes other DNA sequences encoding the same CDR3. The V gene is TRBV5-1, the J gene TRBJ1-6; D remains unclear. Trimming took off 0 bases at V and 3 bases at J, with 7 bases between the two ends. Germline values: CDR1 SGHRS, CDR2 YFSETQ. CDR3 length: 15 amino acids. CDR3 residues: CASSLEAGYNSPLHF. CDR3 nucleotides: TGCGCCAGCAGCTTGGAAGCCGGCTATAATTCACCCCTCCACTTT.

This chain connects TRBV18 to TRBJ2-7, with D possibly TRBD2 on 7 matching bases. This CDR3 has 14 residues. Trimming cost V 0 bases and J 6 bases, with 12 bases left between them. CDR1 and CDR2 (germline): KGHSH, LQKENI. DNA of the CDR3: TGTGCCAGCTCACCACCGGCGGGGGCGAGCGAGCAGTACTTC. Residues: CASSPPAGASEQYF.

The chain employs TRBV5-1 and TRBJ1-4, with D possibly being TRBD1 (5 bases). There are 15 residues in the CDR3. Trimming took 0 bases from V and 7 from J, leaving 13 bases between them. Germline V lookup: CDR1 SGHRS, CDR2 YFSETQ. In nucleotides, the CDR3 is TGCGCCAGCAGCTTGGGGGGCAGTTGGGGTGAAAAACTGTTTTTT. As protein: CASSLGGSWGEKLFF.

There are a few counts of this clone. The chain links TRBV5-1 to TRBJ2-7; a possible D gene is TRBD1 (6 bases). Trimming took 2 bases from V and 3 from J, leaving 12 bases between them. The germline CDR1 and CDR2 sequences are SGHRS and YFSETQ. This CDR3 has 14 residues. The DNA of the CDR3 is TGCGCCAGCAGCTTCTCTACAGGGCTCTACGAGCAGTACTTC. It is translated as CASSFSTGLYEQYF.

The chain is built from TRBV13 and TRBJ1-6, with D unclear. V lost 8 bases, J lost 8 bases, and 16 bases lay in between. This CDR3 is 14 amino acids long. Germline CDR1 and CDR2: PRHDT and FYEKMQ (reference sequence). CDR3 amino acids: CASQMEGRDSPLHF. CDR3 bases: TGTGCCAGCCAAATGGAGGGTCGGGATTCACCCCTCCACTTT.

The chain uses TRBV3-1 (or the pseudogene TRBV3-2) and TRBJ2-2, with 7 bases lining up with TRBD1. Germline CDR1 and CDR2: LGHDT and YNNKEL (reference sequence). The CDR3 is 15 residues long. Losses at the gene ends were 6 bases for V and 4 bases for J; bases not matched to a gene: 8. The CDR3 DNA sequence: TGTGCCAGCAGGGGGACGGGACAGCCCACCGGGGAGCTGTTTTTT. Translated: CASRGTGQPTGELFF.

This chain connects TRBV14 to TRBJ1-1; possibly TRBD1 for D (6 bases). The CDR3 length is 15 residues. Germline lookup yields CDR1 SGHDN and CDR2 FVKESK. The ends were cut back, 1 base at V and 1 base at J, with 10 bases in the middle. The CDR3 DNA reads as TGTGCCAGCAGCCAAGTCCTGGGGGCGAACACTGAAGCTTTCTTT. This sequence encodes CASSQVLGANTEAFF.

J is TRBJ2-7 and V is TRBV6-1; D is perhaps TRBD1 (6 bases). This CDR3 spans 15 amino acids. Germline CDR1 is MNHNS and CDR2 is SASEGT. Deletions cut 2 bases from V and 0 bases from J, with 11 bases between. The CDR3 nucleotides read TGTGCCAGCAGTGAAAGGGCAGGGGTCTCCTACGAGCAGTACTTC. Residues: CASSERAGVSYEQYF.

The chain couples TRBV10-3 to TRBJ2-1; 12 nucleotides align to TRBD1. CDR1 and CDR2 from the germline V gene are ENHRY and SYGVKD. The CDR3 loop spans 15 amino acids. V shed 3 bases and J 10 bases; nucleotides not matched to a gene: 7. The CDR3 region has the DNA TGTGCCATCAGTGACTCCGGGACAGGGGGCAGAGAGCAGTTCTTC. Translation gives CAISDSGTGGREQFF.